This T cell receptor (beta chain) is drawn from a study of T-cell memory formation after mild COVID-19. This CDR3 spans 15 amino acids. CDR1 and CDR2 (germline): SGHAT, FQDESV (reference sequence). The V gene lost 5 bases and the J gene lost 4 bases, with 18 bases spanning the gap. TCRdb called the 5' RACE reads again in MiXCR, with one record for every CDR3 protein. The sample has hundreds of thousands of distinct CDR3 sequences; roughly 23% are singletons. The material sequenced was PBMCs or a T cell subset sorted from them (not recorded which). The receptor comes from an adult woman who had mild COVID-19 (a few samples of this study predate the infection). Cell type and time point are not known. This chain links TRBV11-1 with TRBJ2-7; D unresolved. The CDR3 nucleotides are TGTGCCAGCAGCACATCCCGGTCCACTTCTTACGAGCAGTACTTC. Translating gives CASSTSRSTSYEQYF.